Sequencing of this T cell receptor (beta chain) was carried out in a study of T cells after posttransplantation cyclophosphamide. On this clone itself: Its antigen is undetermined.

Whole-study results and caveats: TRB clonality was highly associated with recipient CMV seropositivity and reactivation.

Profiled with immunoSEQ multiplex PCR; TCRdb holds only in-frame clones, not every one. The profile covers around 35,000 clones, none occurring a single time. The CDR3 extends over 14 amino acids. Germline lookup yields CDR1 SGHAT and CDR2 FQNNGV. V gave up 4 bases and J gave up 9 bases; unmatched junction bases: 11. The V gene is TRBV11-2, the J gene TRBJ1-2, with 7 nucleotides matching TRBD1. This sequence originates from a girl aged 5 to 17 in good health, CMV-negative, and a related stem cell transplant donor. The sequencing input was PBMCs. In DNA, the CDR3 is TGTGCCAGCAGCTCACCGAGACAGGGAGGAAGCTACACCTTC. Amino acid sequence: CASSSPRQGGSYTF.